Each of the 26 T cell receptor beta chains below was sequenced from the same sample in a study of cytomegalovirus exposure and HLA in healthy donors. With 60 Vbeta and 13 Jbeta primers, the PCR was carried out. The protocol was immunoSEQ multiplex PCR, while the TCRdb copy is restricted to in-frame clones and leaves out a portion. The sample carries tens of thousands of clones, 73% recorded once. Sequencing was done on a sample of PBMCs. Source of these receptors: a man aged 45-65 years in good health and CMV-seronegative.

This CDR3 reads CASSEDRVGEKLFF. In nucleotides, the CDR3 is TGTGCCAGCAGTGAGGACAGGGTAGGAGAAAAACTGTTTTTT. The chain couples TRBV2 to TRBJ1-4, with 8 bases fitting TRBD1. Germline V CDR1 and CDR2: SNHLY, FYNNEI. The CDR3 extends over 14 amino acids. Losses at the gene ends were 3 bases for V and 8 bases for J; bases not matched to a gene: 5. The entire variable domain, with the rest obtained from reference TRBV2 and TRBJ1-4, is as follows: EPEVTQTPSHQVTQMGQEVILRCVPISNHLYFYWYRQILGQKVEFLVSFYNNEISEKSEIFDDQFSVERPDGSNFTLKIRSTKLEDSAMYFCASSEDRVGEKLFFGSGTQLSVL.

This clone came up a few times. The chain is built from TRBV30 and TRBJ2-3, with TRBD1 as a possible D gene (6 bases). The CDR3 consists of 14 residues. Germline CDR1 reads GTSNPN; CDR2 reads SVGIG (reference sequence). V gave up 5 bases and J gave up 2 bases, with 14 bases separating them. CDR3 nucleotide sequence: TGTGCCTGGGGTGCAGGGGAGTACACAGATACGCAGTATTTT. Protein sequence: CAWGAGEYTDTQYF.

The rearrangement joins TRBV6-1 to TRBJ1-1; 7 nucleotides match TRBD1. CDR1 is MNHNS and CDR2 is SASEGT in the germline V gene. This CDR3 contains 14 residues. The junction had 8 bases not matched to a gene; V was cut back by 9 bases and J by 1 base. The CDR3 loop is CASMEGQRNTEAFF. The CDR3 DNA is TGTGCCAGTATGGAGGGACAGAGGAACACTGAAGCTTTCTTT.

Only a few counts were recorded for this clone. The chain combines TRBV9 with TRBJ1-2; D gene ambiguous. CDR1 is SGDLS, CDR2 YYNGEE, per germline. Trimming left V 1 base short and J 0 bases short, with 10 bases between. This CDR3 comprises 15 residues. Written as DNA, the CDR3 is TGTGCCAGCAGCGTAAATTCCGCAGCTAACTATGGCTACACCTTC. This encodes CASSVNSAANYGYTF.

This chain links TRBV7-9 with TRBJ1-2; no clear D. V was shortened by 2 bases and J by 6 bases, with 10 bases between the two germline ends. Germline CDR1 reads SEHNR; CDR2 reads FQNEAQ (reference sequence). This CDR3 is built from 13 residues. DNA of the CDR3: TGTGCCAGCAGCTTATACACGCAGGATGGCTACACCTTC. Its protein product is CASSLYTQDGYTF.

The chain joins TRBV5-1 to TRBJ2-2; no definite D call. This CDR3 spans 15 amino acids. The V end was cut by 0 bases, the J end by 5 bases, with 11 bases between. Looked up from germline, CDR1 is SGHRS and CDR2 is YFSETQ. The CDR3 region is CASSLGEARTGELFF. CDR3 in DNA: TGCGCCAGCAGCTTGGGCGAGGCGAGGACCGGGGAGCTGTTTTTT.

CDR3 bases: TGTGCCAGCAGCTTAGAAAGGGGGCAGGGTACCTACGAGCAGTACTTC. Protein sequence: CASSLERGQGTYEQYF. The J gene is TRBJ2-7, the V gene TRBV11-3; 7 nucleotides align to TRBD1. The trim removed 0 bases at V and 2 bases at J, leaving 7 bases unmatched. Germline CDR1 and CDR2: SGHNT and YENEEA. The CDR3 is made up of 16 amino acids.

V gene TRBV6-5 combines with J gene TRBJ2-7; TRBD1 aligns across 8 bases. The CDR3 contains 14 residues. With 8 bases clipped from V and 6 bases from J, the junction kept 12 bases outside the gene matches. In germline, CDR1 is MNHEY, CDR2 SVGAGI. The CDR3, as DNA: TGTGCCAGCCGACCGGGACAGGCTTTTCTCGAGCAGTACTTC. It encodes CASRPGQAFLEQYF.

This clone appeared a single time. The genes are TRBV2 and TRBJ1-5; 7 bases line up with TRBD1. The CDR3 is made up of 14 amino acids. Germline V gene sequence: CDR1 SNHLY, CDR2 FYNNEI. After removal of 7 bases from V and 6 bases from J, the junction contained 9 bases not matched to a gene. CDR3 nucleotide sequence: TGTGCCAGCACCTTAGACAGGGCCTCTCAGCCCCAGCATTTT. It is translated as CASTLDRASQPQHF. Full variable domain (remainder filled in from reference TRBV2 and TRBJ1-5): EPEVTQTPSHQVTQMGQEVILRCVPISNHLYFYWYRQILGQKVEFLVSFYNNEISEKSEIFDDQFSVERPDGSNFTLKIRSTKLEDSAMYFCASTLDRASQPQHFGDGTRLSIL.

The chain couples TRBV7-2 to TRBJ1-2, with 10 bases that match TRBD1. V lost 5 bases to trimming and J lost 8 bases; unmatched junction nucleotides: 8. The length of the CDR3 is 14 residues. Per germline, CDR1 SGHTA and CDR2 FQGNSA. The CDR3 DNA follows: TGTGCCAGCAGCCGACAGGGGGCTTTGCAGGGCTACACCTTC. Its protein product is CASSRQGALQGYTF.

This sequence joins TRBV27 and TRBJ2-5, with D unresolved. The better agreement between TRBJ2-7 and the DNA end casts doubt on the J call. The V gene's germline CDR1 is MNHEY and CDR2 SMNVEV (reference sequence). The CDR3 sequence is 15 residues long. As DNA, the CDR3 is TGTGCCAGCAGCCCCGCAGGAGCCTCCTGGGGCGAGCAGTACTTC. It encodes CASSPAGASWGEQYF.

V usage is TRBV5-1 and J usage is TRBJ2-5; TRBD1 matches at 8 bases. Judging by the DNA end, TRBJ2-7 fits better; the J call may be wrong. The CDR3 loop spans 15 amino acids. Germline V gives CDR1 SGHRS, CDR2 YFSETQ. CDR3 nucleotide sequence: TGCGCCAGCAGCTTGGCTTCGGCAGGGGGCGACGAGCAGTACTTC. Its protein product is CASSLASAGGDEQYF.

The rearrangement uses TRBV7-2 and TRBJ2-1, with 7 bases identical to TRBD1. V trimming: 3 bases; J trimming: 15 bases; junction bases outside the gene matches: 8. The CDR3 sequence is 12 residues long. Germline V lookup: CDR1 SGHTA, CDR2 FQGNSA. DNA of the CDR3: TGTGCCAGCAGCTTTAGAGGGGGCCGGTCGTTCTTC. Translation: CASSFRGGRSFF.

This clone was observed a single time. The gene calls are TRBV5-6 and TRBJ1-2, with D possibly TRBD1 on 6 matching bases. Trimming pared 4 bases from V and 0 bases from J, leaving 13 bases between. The CDR3 totals 15 residues. Germline loops: CDR1 SGHDT, CDR2 YYEEEE. CDR3 nucleotides: TGTGCCAGCAGCCCGGCACAGGGAGCTAACTATGGCTACACCTTC. It specifies CASSPAQGANYGYTF. The whole variable domain, remainder taken from reference TRBV5-6 and TRBJ1-2, is DAGVTQSPTHLIKTRGQQVTLRCSPKSGHDTVSWYQQALGQGPQFIFQYYEEEERQRGNFPDRFSGHQFPNYSSELNVNALLLGDSALYLCASSPAQGANYGYTFGSGTRLTVV.

V and J are TRBV5-1 and TRBJ2-5, with TRBD2 matching 10 bases. Germline CDR1 SGHRS, CDR2 YFSETQ. V shed 4 bases and J 2 bases; nucleotides not matched to a gene: 5. The CDR3 is 15 residues long. The CDR3 loop reads CASSIAGGLQETQYF. The CDR3 DNA reads TGCGCCAGCAGCATAGCGGGGGGACTACAAGAGACCCAGTACTTC.

The chain employs TRBV18 and TRBJ2-7; 9 bases fit TRBD1. This CDR3 contains 15 residues. Germline V CDR1 and CDR2: KGHSH, LQKENI. After removal of 3 bases from V and 3 bases from J, the junction contained 6 bases not matched to a gene. Here the CDR3 reads CASSPPDRGGYEQYF. The CDR3 bases are TGTGCCAGCTCACCCCCGGACAGGGGTGGCTACGAGCAGTACTTC.

The V gene is TRBV7-9, the J gene TRBJ2-3; the match to TRBD2 covers 9 bases. CDR1 is SEHNR and CDR2 is FQNEAQ in the germline V gene (reference sequence). V lost 5 bases, J lost 2 bases, and 14 bases stayed unmatched. There are 18 residues in the CDR3. CDR3 DNA: TGTGCCAGCAGCCGGAAAGCGGGGGGTATTAGTCACACAGATACGCAGTATTTT. Translation: CASSRKAGGISHTDTQYF.

This chain joins TRBV10-1 and TRBJ1-1, with 8 bases lining up with TRBD1. J gave up 5 bases and V 2 bases, and 4 bases lay outside the gene matches. The CDR3 has 14 residues. Germline V gene data show CDR1 as WNHNN and CDR2 as SYGVQD (reference sequence). For the CDR3, the DNA is TGCGCCAGCAGTGAGACAGGGGGAAATACTGAAGCTTTCTTT. Its protein is CASSETGGNTEAFF.

The rearrangement links TRBV5-1 to TRBJ2-3; TRBD1 aligns across 7 bases. The V and J ends lost 7 bases and 4 bases, in that order; junction bases with no gene match: 9. The length of the CDR3 is 14 residues. The germline V gene encodes CDR1 SGHRS and CDR2 YFSETQ. The CDR3 nucleotides read TGCGCCAGCCAACTAAGACAGGGCCCAGATACGCAGTATTTT. Its translation is CASQLRQGPDTQYF.

This clone was detected only a few times. The CDR3 reads CASSLTVTGLEEAFF. As DNA, the CDR3 is TGTGCCAGCAGTCTTACGGTGACAGGCCTCGAGGAAGCTTTCTTT. The chain joins TRBV6-5 to TRBJ1-1, with D possibly matching TRBD1 (6 bases). This CDR3 is built from 15 residues. The V gene lost 5 bases and the J gene lost 8 bases, with 21 bases spanning the gap. CDR1 and CDR2 (germline): MNHEY, SVGAGI.

This clone was observed a few times. The CDR3 sequence is CAWIRGQAAGTTEAFF. The CDR3, as DNA: TGTGCCTGGATCAGGGGACAGGCGGCGGGAACCACTGAAGCTTTCTTT. This rearrangement joins TRBV30 to TRBJ1-1; 8 nucleotides match TRBD1. V dropped 4 bases and J dropped 4; count of bases not matched to a gene: 14. Looked up from germline, CDR1 is GTSNPN and CDR2 is SVGIG (reference sequence). The CDR3 is made up of 16 amino acids.

The J gene is TRBJ2-5, the V gene TRBV11-2, with 8 bases aligning to TRBD2. V was pared by 5 bases and J by 2 bases, with 10 bases of the junction left unmatched. Germline V gives CDR1 SGHAT, CDR2 FQNNGV. CDR3 length: 16 amino acids. The CDR3 sequence is CASSPGSGGGQETQYF. CDR3 coding DNA: TGTGCCAGCAGCCCGGGATCCGGGGGGGGTCAAGAGACCCAGTACTTC. Variable domain in full (rest from reference TRBV11-2 and TRBJ2-5): EAGVAQSPRYKIIEKRQSVAFWCNPISGHATLYWYQQILGQGPKLLIQFQNNGVVDDSQLPKDRFSAERLKGVDSTLKIQPAKLEDSAVYLCASSPGSGGGQETQYFGPGTRLLVL.

This rearrangement joins TRBV19 to TRBJ2-6; a possible D gene is TRBD1 (5 bases). This CDR3 has 15 amino acids. CDR1 and CDR2 (germline): LNHDA, SQIVND (reference sequence). V shed 3 bases and J shed 1 base, with 7 bases lying between them. The CDR3: CASSIKGSGANVLTF. CDR3 DNA sequence: TGTGCCAGTAGTATTAAGGGGTCTGGGGCCAACGTCCTGACTTTC. The full variable domain, with the rest looked up from reference TRBV19 and TRBJ2-6, is DGGITQSPKYLFRKEGQNVTLSCEQNLNHDAMYWYRQDPGQGLRLIYYSQIVNDFQKGDIAEGYSVSREKKESFPLTVTSAQKNPTAFYLCASSIKGSGANVLTFGAGSRLTVL.

The CDR3 bases are TGCGCCAGCACCAACTCGGGCCTCGGGGACAGCTATAATTCACCCCTCCACTTT. This codes for CASTNSGLGDSYNSPLHF. The rearrangement uses TRBV5-1 and TRBJ1-6, with 7 bases fitting TRBD1. This CDR3 spans 18 amino acids. CDR1 SGHRS and CDR2 YFSETQ come from the germline V gene. The ends lost 6 bases at V and 3 bases at J; junction bases unmatched: 15. Full variable domain (rest looked up from reference TRBV5-1 and TRBJ1-6): KAGVTQTPRYLIKTRGQQVTLSCSPISGHRSVSWYQQTPGQGLQFLFEYFSETQRNKGNFPGRFSGRQFSNSRSEMNVSTLELGDSALYLCASTNSGLGDSYNSPLHFGNGTRLTVT.

This chain links TRBV27 with TRBJ1-1, with D maybe TRBD1 (5 bases). The germline V gene has CDR1 MNHEY and CDR2 SMNVEV (reference sequence). The CDR3 is 12 amino acids. V was cut by 3 bases and J by 7 bases, with 9 bases left in between. CDR3: CASSFQGGEAFF. The CDR3 DNA is TGTGCCAGCAGTTTTCAGGGAGGTGAAGCTTTCTTT.

The chain recombines TRBV5-4 with TRBJ2-5, with D uncertain. The J call is in doubt because the DNA end fits TRBJ2-7 better. This CDR3 is 14 amino acids long. Germline V gene sequence: CDR1 SGHNT, CDR2 YYREEE (reference sequence). DNA for the CDR3: TGTGCCAGCAGTTCGAGTGACTCATCCTACGAGCAGTACTTC. This gives the protein CASSSSDSSYEQYF.